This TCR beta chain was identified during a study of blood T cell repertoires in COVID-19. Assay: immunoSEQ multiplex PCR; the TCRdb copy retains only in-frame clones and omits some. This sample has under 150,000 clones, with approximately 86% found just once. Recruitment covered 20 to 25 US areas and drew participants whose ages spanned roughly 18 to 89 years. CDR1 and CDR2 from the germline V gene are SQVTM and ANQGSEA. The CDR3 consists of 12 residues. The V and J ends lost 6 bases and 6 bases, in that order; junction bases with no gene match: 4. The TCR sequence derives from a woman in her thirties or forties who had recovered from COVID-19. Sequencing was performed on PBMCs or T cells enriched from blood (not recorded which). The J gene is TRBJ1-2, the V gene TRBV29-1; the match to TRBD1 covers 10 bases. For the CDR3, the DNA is TGCAGCGTCGACAGGGGGCGCGATGGCTACACCTTC. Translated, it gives CSVDRGRDGYTF.